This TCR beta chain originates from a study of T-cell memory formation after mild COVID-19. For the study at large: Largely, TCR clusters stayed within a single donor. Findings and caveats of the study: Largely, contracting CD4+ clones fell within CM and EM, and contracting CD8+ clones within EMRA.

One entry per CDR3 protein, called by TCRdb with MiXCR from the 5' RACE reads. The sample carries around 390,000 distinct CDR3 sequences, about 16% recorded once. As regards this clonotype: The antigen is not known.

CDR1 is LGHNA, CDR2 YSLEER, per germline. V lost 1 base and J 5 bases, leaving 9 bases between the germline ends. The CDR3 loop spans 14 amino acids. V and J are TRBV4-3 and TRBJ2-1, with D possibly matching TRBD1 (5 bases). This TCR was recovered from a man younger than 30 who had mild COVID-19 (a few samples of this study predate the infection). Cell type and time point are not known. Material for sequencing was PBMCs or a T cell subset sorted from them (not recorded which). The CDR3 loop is CASSQGDRDNEQFF. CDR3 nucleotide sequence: TGCGCCAGCAGCCAAGGAGACAGAGACAATGAGCAGTTCTTC.